This is a list of T cell receptor beta chains from one sample in a study of spatial heterogeneity in lung cancer. TCRdb reanalysed the 5' RACE reads using MiXCR and keeps one entry per CDR3 protein. Among about 50,000 distinct CDR3 sequences, less than 9.5% were seen once, and the ten largest hold 35%. The sequences come from PBMCs, collected at follow-up. The origin of the receptors is a female donor with early-stage non-small cell lung cancer. Both conserved end residues are part of each CDR3. The D gene is left open where the match is weak. For some rows the clone size is stated as once, few or many, or as a class when expanded; others skip it.

TRBJ2-2,many,.,TRBV6-5,CASSYSTGELFF,TGTGCCAGCAGTTACTCGACCGGGGAGCTGTTTTTT
TRBJ2-7,many,.,TRBV9,CASSVEGGPREQYF,TGTGCCAGCAGCGTAGAGGGGGGGCCACGCGAGCAGTACTTC
TRBJ2-3,many,.,TRBV27,CASSILSGPGTDTQYF,TGTGCCAGCAGCATCCTTAGCGGCCCGGGCACAGATACGCAGTATTTT
TRBJ2-3,few,TRBD2,TRBV5-1,CASSLELAGMADTQYF,TGCGCCAGCAGCTTGGAACTAGCGGGGATGGCAGATACGCAGTATTTT
TRBJ1-2,.,TRBD1,TRBV19,CASKGQGDVYGYTF,TGTGCCAGTAAGGGACAGGGGGATGTCTATGGCTACACCTTC
TRBJ2-7,once,TRBD2,TRBV3-1,CASSQGAGESYEQYF,TGTGCCAGCAGCCAAGGGGCGGGGGAGTCCTACGAGCAGTACTTC
TRBJ2-7,many,.,TRBV5-6,CASSFPQGFLLDEQYF,TGTGCCAGCAGCTTCCCACAGGGTTTCCTCCTGGACGAGCAGTACTTC
TRBJ1-6,many,.,TRBV12-3/TRBV12-4,CASSGRAKTPPYNSPLHF,TGTGCCAGCAGTGGGAGGGCTAAAACCCCTCCATATAATTCACCCCTCCACTTT
TRBJ2-2,.,.,TRBV2,CASSRSAITGELFF,TGTGCCAGCAGTCGTTCGGCGATTACCGGGGAGCTGTTTTTT
TRBJ1-3,.,.,TRBV6-2/TRBV6-3,CASSYGRSGGNTIYF,TGTGCCAGCAGTTATGGGAGGAGTGGCGGAAACACCATATATTTT
TRBJ2-1,many,.,TRBV20-1,CSARDRVGYNEQFF,TGCAGTGCTAGAGATCGAGTCGGGTACAATGAGCAGTTCTTC
TRBJ1-1,many,TRBD1,TRBV20-1,CSAKTGGFTEAFF,TGCAGTGCTAAGACAGGGGGCTTTACTGAAGCTTTCTTT
TRBJ1-6,many,.,TRBV21-1,CASSKVGRHSPLHF,TGTGCCAGCAGCAAAGTAGGGAGGCATTCACCCCTCCACTTT
TRBJ2-7,many,TRBD2,TRBV7-2,CASSPGGGHPTYEQYF,TGTGCCAGCAGCCCTGGGGGGGGTCACCCGACCTACGAGCAGTACTTC
TRBJ2-1,.,.,TRBV5-1,CASSLDVGPMTFNEQFF,TGCGCCAGCAGCTTGGATGTTGGGCCTATGACCTTCAATGAGCAGTTCTTC
TRBJ2-7,.,.,TRBV21-1,CASSKGRGGYEQYF,TGTGCCAGCAGCAAAGGTCGGGGGGGCTACGAGCAGTACTTC
TRBJ2-5,many,.,TRBV27,CASRPQVQETQYF,TGTGCCAGCAGACCCCAGGTCCAAGAGACCCAGTACTTC
TRBJ1-2,many,.,TRBV27,CASSFTGPHYGYTF,TGTGCCAGCAGTTTCACAGGGCCGCACTATGGCTACACCTTC
TRBJ2-1,few,TRBD2,TRBV3-1,CASSRASGELEQFF,TGTGCCAGCAGCCGGGCTAGCGGGGAGCTTGAGCAGTTCTTC
TRBJ2-5,many,.,TRBV28,CASSLGPSQETQYF,TGTGCCAGCAGTTTGGGTCCTAGCCAAGAGACCCAGTACTTC
TRBJ1-2,few,.,TRBV12-3/TRBV12-4,CASSLGQGNGYTF,TGTGCCAGCAGTTTAGGGCAGGGAAATGGCTACACCTTC
TRBJ2-2,.,.,TRBV7-9,CASSFGEGELFF,TGTGCCAGCAGCTTCGGGGAAGGGGAGCTGTTTTTT
TRBJ1-5,.,.,TRBV19,CASSIRAVTNQPQHF,TGTGCCAGTAGTATAAGGGCCGTTACCAATCAGCCCCAGCATTTT
TRBJ1-5,many,.,TRBV5-1,CASSFGGGDQPQHF,TGCGCCAGCAGCTTCGGGGGAGGGGATCAGCCCCAGCATTTT
TRBJ1-1,.,TRBD1,TRBV5-4,CASSRDRGFGNTEAFF,TGTGCCAGCAGCCGGGACAGGGGATTCGGGAACACTGAAGCTTTCTTT
TRBJ2-3,few,.,TRBV14,CASSQPHWETIADTQYF,TGTGCCAGCAGCCAACCCCATTGGGAAACAATCGCAGATACGCAGTATTTT
TRBJ2-5,many,.,TRBV29-1,CSVEVVYAGNQETQYF,TGCAGCGTTGAGGTCGTTTACGCAGGAAACCAAGAGACCCAGTACTTC
TRBJ1-3,.,.,TRBV7-9,CAIRAEGNTIYF,TGTGCCATTCGGGCCGAGGGAAACACCATATATTTT